The 29 T cell receptor beta chains given below trace back to one sample, sequenced in a study of blood T cells in healthy people across ages. Sample-barcoded 5' priming and a J-beta primer mix drove a second PCR of roughly 7 to 11 cycles. MiXCR was run by TCRdb on the 5' RACE reads, yielding one entry per CDR3 protein. This table has approximately 320,000 distinct CDR3 sequences, 25% to 30% appearing once. Sequenced material: blood. These receptors came from a woman aged 70-85 years in good health.

The chain is built from TRBV27 and TRBJ1-5; D remains unclear. Germline V gene sequence: CDR1 MNHEY, CDR2 SMNVEV (reference sequence). The CDR3 is made up of 13 amino acids. Trimming left V 6 bases short and J 10 bases short, with 16 bases between. DNA of the CDR3: TGTGCCAGCAGCCCCGATTTATTAAGACCCCAGCATTTT. Translating it yields CASSPDLLRPQHF.

The chain links TRBV6-1 to TRBJ2-2; 10 positions agree with TRBD2. The germline V gene has CDR1 MNHNS and CDR2 SASEGT. Trimming took 4 bases from V and 0 from J; bases not matched to a gene: 5. The CDR3 loop spans 17 amino acids. Here the CDR3 reads CASSGGTSETNTGELFF. The CDR3 DNA sequence: TGTGCCAGCAGTGGGGGGACTAGCGAAACGAACACCGGGGAGCTGTTTTTT.

The CDR3 bases are TGTGCCAGCAGTGATACTGGGGCCAACGTCCTGACTTTC. Protein product: CASSDTGANVLTF. The chain combines TRBV2 with TRBJ2-6; no clear D gene. V lost 3 bases to trimming and J lost 2 bases, with 2 bases between them. The CDR3 loop spans 13 amino acids. Germline CDR1 is SNHLY and CDR2 is FYNNEI. Together with reference TRBV2 and TRBJ2-6, the CDR3 gives the full variable domain: EPEVTQTPSHQVTQMGQEVILRCVPISNHLYFYWYRQILGQKVEFLVSFYNNEISEKSEIFDDQFSVERPDGSNFTLKIRSTKLEDSAMYFCASSDTGANVLTFGAGSRLTVL.

This chain links TRBV6-2 or TRBV6-3 with TRBJ1-1, with 10 bases lining up with TRBD1. Germline CDR1 MNHEY, CDR2 SVGEGT. Unmatched junction bases numbered 10, after V lost 5 bases and J lost 4 bases. The CDR3 contains 16 residues. The CDR3 nucleotides read TGTGCCAGCAGTCGGGACAGGGGACTGCAGGGCACTGAAGCTTTCTTT. This translates into CASSRDRGLQGTEAFF.

In this sample, this clonotype turned up a few times. The V and J genes are TRBV4-3 and TRBJ1-4; tentatively, D is TRBD1 (6 bases). V dropped 5 bases and J dropped 4 bases, with 14 bases sitting between them. CDR3 length equals 15 residues. CDR1 and CDR2 (germline): LGHNA, YSLEER. The CDR3 coding sequence is TGCGCCAGCAGCTATTCCCCAGGGGTTAATGAAAAACTGTTTTTT. Translated: CASSYSPGVNEKLFF.

This clonotype was counted at least ten times. The chain joins TRBV18 to TRBJ2-3; D is unresolved. The V gene's germline CDR1 is KGHSH and CDR2 LQKENI. The CDR3 sequence is 13 residues long. Deletions cut 6 bases from V and 0 bases from J, with 7 bases between. The CDR3 DNA is TGTGCCAGCTCGCTCGACAGCACAGATACGCAGTATTTT. Its translation is CASSLDSTDTQYF.

The J gene is TRBJ1-5, the V gene TRBV19; D uncertain. V was trimmed by 0 bases and J by 0 bases, leaving 3 bases between them. CDR3 length: 14 amino acids. The V gene's germline CDR1 is LNHDA and CDR2 SQIVND (reference sequence). The CDR3 DNA reads TGTGCCAGTAGTATAGAATTTAGCAATCAGCCCCAGCATTTT. Its protein is CASSIEFSNQPQHF.

This clonotype turned up a few times. This rearrangement joins TRBV24-1 to TRBJ2-4; possibly TRBD2 for D (5 bases). V gave up 2 bases and J gave up 14 bases, with 15 bases separating them. The CDR3 runs 13 residues. Germline loops: CDR1 KGHDR, CDR2 SFDVKD. In DNA form, the CDR3 reads TGTGCCACCAGTGATTCGCGGAGAGGGCGGAAGTACTTC. It encodes CATSDSRRGRKYF.

A word on this clonotype: One base away lies a much larger clone, so this may be a sequencing read error. This sequence joins TRBV20-1 and TRBJ1-4; D not certain. CDR1 is DFQATT and CDR2 is SNEGSKA in the germline V gene (reference sequence). Trimming took off 6 bases at V and 3 bases at J, with 14 bases between the two ends. This CDR3 spans 14 amino acids. The CDR3 DNA reads as TGCAGTGCCTGTATATCGGGATCTAATGAAAAACTGTTTTTT. Its translation: CSACISGSNEKLFF.

This clonotype has just one count. In DNA, the CDR3 is TGTGCCACGGACGCAGGGGGCACTGGGGCCAACGTCCTGACTTTC. It yields the protein CATDAGGTGANVLTF. The chain has TRBV10-3 and TRBJ2-6; 8 bases fit TRBD1. The junction had 7 bases not matched to a gene; V was cut back by 10 bases and J by 2 bases. From germline, CDR1 is ENHRY and CDR2 SYGVKD. The CDR3 runs 15 residues.

This clonotype occurred a few times. One junction end does not reproduce the germline sequence, and a read error may be involved. The chain is built from TRBV20-1 and TRBJ2-4; perhaps D is TRBD1 or TRBD2 (5 bases each). Looked up from germline, CDR1 is DFQATT and CDR2 is SNEGSKA (reference sequence). The CDR3 covers 11 residues. The CDR3, as DNA: TGCAGTGCTAGAGGGACAAGGGGAGAAGGCTTC. This translates into CSARGTRGEGF.

Here the CDR3 DNA reads TGTGCCAGCAGGAGGATAATACAGGGTGTGGAGACCCAGTACTTC. Translated: CASRRIIQGVETQYF. This chain uses TRBV2 with TRBJ2-5; a weak D match, TRBD1 (6 bases). Trimming removed 6 bases from V and 5 bases from J, with 19 bases in between. CDR1 is SNHLY and CDR2 is FYNNEI in the germline V gene. This CDR3 spans 15 amino acids.

The chain couples TRBV20-1 to TRBJ2-5; the match to TRBD2 covers 8 bases. With the DNA end fitting TRBJ2-1 better, the J assignment may be wrong. The CDR3 loop spans 14 amino acids. Germline lookup yields CDR1 DFQATT and CDR2 SNEGSKA (reference sequence). CDR3 coding DNA: TGCAGTGCTAGACCTAGGACTAGCTATATTGAGCAGTTCTTC. It translates to CSARPRTSYIEQFF.

CDR3 nucleotide sequence: TGTGCCAGCAGTTTAAGACCAAATCCCCACAATGAGCAGTTCTTC. This translates into CASSLRPNPHNEQFF. V is TRBV12-3 or TRBV12-4 and J is TRBJ2-1, with D hard to call. The germline V and J ends were trimmed by 2 bases and 5 bases, with 13 bases remaining between them. This CDR3 region has 15 residues.

This clonotype was observed at least ten times. The chain joins TRBV7-9 to TRBJ1-2; D is ambiguous. Germline CDR1 SEHNR, CDR2 FQNEAQ (reference sequence). CDR3 length equals 13 residues. Trimming left V 5 bases short and J 3 bases short, with 10 bases between. The chain's CDR3 is CASSRGRDYGYTF. Written as DNA, the CDR3 is TGTGCCAGCAGCCGAGGGAGGGACTATGGCTACACCTTC.

The J gene is TRBJ1-3, the V gene TRBV5-1; D gene unclear. The CDR3 runs to 14 residues. V was cut by 3 bases and J by 0 bases, with 7 bases left in between. The germline gives CDR1 SGHRS, CDR2 YFSETQ. This CDR3 is CASSWEDSGNTIYF. CDR3 bases: TGCGCCAGCAGCTGGGAAGACTCTGGAAACACCATATATTTT.

This clonotype was observed many times. V usage is TRBV28 and J usage is TRBJ2-2; 7 bases match TRBD1. From germline, CDR1 is MDHEN and CDR2 SYDVKM. Trimming took 5 bases from V and 1 from J; bases not matched to a gene: 4. This CDR3 is 15 amino acids long. CDR3 sequence: CASSTGTENTGELFF. As DNA, the CDR3 is TGTGCCAGCAGTACCGGGACAGAGAACACCGGGGAGCTGTTTTTT.

The gene calls are TRBV28 and TRBJ1-1; 8 positions agree with TRBD1. The length of the CDR3 is 15 residues. Trimming took 3 bases from V and 4 from J; bases not matched to a gene: 7. In germline, CDR1 is MDHEN, CDR2 SYDVKM. The CDR3 sequence: CASSFGQGLGTEAFF. In DNA, the CDR3 is TGTGCCAGCAGTTTTGGACAGGGACTGGGCACTGAAGCTTTCTTT.

This clonotype was observed a single time. The rearrangement uses TRBV5-1 and TRBJ2-3; a possible D gene is TRBD2 (6 bases). The V and J ends lost 6 bases and 0 bases respectively, with 14 bases between them. The CDR3 consists of 15 residues. The germline gives CDR1 SGHRS, CDR2 YFSETQ. The CDR3 region has the DNA TGCGCCAGCAACTTAGGAGGGTTAAGCACAGATACGCAGTATTTT. Translation: CASNLGGLSTDTQYF.

This clonotype appeared a few times. V is TRBV7-2 and J is TRBJ2-5; 9 bases line up with TRBD2. The J segment lost 2 bases and the V segment lost 2 bases, leaving 6 bases of the junction unmatched. The CDR3 has 16 residues. The germline V gene has CDR1 SGHTA and CDR2 FQGNSA. Here the CDR3 reads CASSLQREVGQETQYF. In DNA, the CDR3 is TGTGCCAGCAGCTTACAGCGGGAGGTGGGTCAAGAGACCCAGTACTTC.

This clonotype has just a few counts. The chain is built from TRBV2 and TRBJ1-2; the D is unclear. Germline V gives CDR1 SNHLY, CDR2 FYNNEI. The CDR3 loop spans 14 amino acids. Trimming removed 2 bases at V and 7 bases at J, with 14 bases between. DNA of the CDR3: TGTGCCAGCAGTGAAAGAGGCGCTAAACTTGGCTACACCTTC. Amino acid sequence: CASSERGAKLGYTF. The variable domain in full, with the rest retrieved from reference TRBV2 and TRBJ1-2, is EPEVTQTPSHQVTQMGQEVILRCVPISNHLYFYWYRQILGQKVEFLVSFYNNEISEKSEIFDDQFSVERPDGSNFTLKIRSTKLEDSAMYFCASSERGAKLGYTFGSGTRLTVV.

V and J are TRBV5-1 and TRBJ2-2; D uncertain. The CDR3 covers 14 residues. Germline CDR1 reads SGHRS; CDR2 reads YFSETQ. V was clipped by 5 bases and J by 6 bases, with 14 bases between them. For the CDR3, the DNA is TGCGCCAGCAGAGGACCGGCCAACGCCGGGGAGCTGTTTTTT. Protein: CASRGPANAGELFF.

V is TRBV2 and J is TRBJ2-6; possible D gene TRBD2, 6 bases. V lost 6 bases and J 2 bases, leaving 17 bases between the germline ends. Germline V gives CDR1 SNHLY, CDR2 FYNNEI. The CDR3 has 17 residues. The CDR3 spells CASRSTGVLPGANVLTF. For the CDR3, the DNA is TGTGCCAGCAGGTCAACGGGGGTCCTTCCTGGGGCCAACGTCCTGACTTTC.

This clonotype was counted between two and nine times. The gene calls are TRBV20-1 and TRBJ1-5; D unclear. The V gene's germline CDR1 is DFQATT and CDR2 SNEGSKA (reference sequence). The CDR3 loop spans 11 amino acids. V gave up 3 bases and J gave up 8 bases, with 8 bases separating them. DNA for the CDR3: TGCAGTGCTAGGGCTGGGGAGCCCCAGCATTTT. Translated, it gives CSARAGEPQHF.

This clonotype appeared many times. CDR3 in amino acids: CASSLPNTEAFF. CDR3 nucleotide sequence: TGTGCCAGCAGTTTACCCAACACTGAAGCTTTCTTT. V gene TRBV12-3 or TRBV12-4 combines with J gene TRBJ1-1; D gene ambiguous. The CDR3 sequence is 12 residues long. Trimming stripped 2 bases from V and 2 bases from J, with 3 bases between.

The V gene is TRBV3-1, the J gene TRBJ2-5, with no clear D. Matching the DNA end better, TRBJ2-1 makes the J call doubtful. Germline CDR1 LGHDT, CDR2 YNNKEL (reference sequence). The CDR3 loop spans 14 amino acids. CDR3 DNA: TGTGCCAGCAGCCGAGACATCGGGTCCAGTGAGCAGTTCTTC. Translation gives CASSRDIGSSEQFF.

This clonotype appeared a few times. The V gene is TRBV29-1, the J gene TRBJ2-2; D possibly uses TRBD1 or TRBD2 (6 bases each). Germline values: CDR1 SQVTM, CDR2 ANQGSEA. This CDR3 comprises 13 residues. Between the trimmed V and J ends, which lost 4 bases and 2 bases, there was a span of 8 bases. In DNA form, the CDR3 reads TGCAGCGTTGTGGGGGGCAACACCGGGGAGCTGTTTTTT. Amino acids: CSVVGGNTGELFF.

This clonotype was counted a few times. This chain joins TRBV19 and TRBJ2-1; 7 positions match TRBD2. This CDR3 contains 19 residues. Looked up from germline, CDR1 is LNHDA and CDR2 is SQIVND (reference sequence). After removal of 2 bases from V and 0 bases from J, the junction contained 13 bases not matched to a gene. CDR3 sequence reads: CASSIRSSGASSSYNEQFF. In nucleotides, the CDR3 is TGTGCCAGTAGTATAAGATCTAGCGGAGCCTCAAGCTCCTACAATGAGCAGTTCTTC.

This chain joins TRBV20-1 and TRBJ2-5; the match to TRBD2 covers 16 bases. Germline loops: CDR1 DFQATT, CDR2 SNEGSKA (reference sequence). CDR3 length: 16 residues. J was trimmed by 5 bases and V by 5 bases; bases with no gene match: 8. The DNA of the CDR3 is TGCAGTGCTTCCGGGACTAGCGGGGGGGCCGTTGAGACCCAGTACTTC. Translation gives CSASGTSGGAVETQYF.